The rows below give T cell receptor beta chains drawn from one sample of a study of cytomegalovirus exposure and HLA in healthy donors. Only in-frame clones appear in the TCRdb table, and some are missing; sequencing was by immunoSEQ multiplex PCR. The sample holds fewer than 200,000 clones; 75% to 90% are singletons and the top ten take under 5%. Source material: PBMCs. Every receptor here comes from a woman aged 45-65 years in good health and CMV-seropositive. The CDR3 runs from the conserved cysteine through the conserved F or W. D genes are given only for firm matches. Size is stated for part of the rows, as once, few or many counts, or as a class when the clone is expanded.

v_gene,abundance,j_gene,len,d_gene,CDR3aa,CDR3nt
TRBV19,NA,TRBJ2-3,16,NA,CASSIRPAENTDTQYF,TGTGCCAGTAGTATTCGTCCAGCGGAGAACACAGATACGCAGTATTTT
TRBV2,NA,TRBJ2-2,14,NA,CASGGDLLTGELFF,TGTGCCAGCGGAGGGGACCTCCTAACCGGGGAGCTGTTTTTT
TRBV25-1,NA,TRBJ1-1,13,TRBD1,CASSRGMNTEAFF,TGTGCCAGCAGCAGGGGGATGAACACTGAAGCTTTCTTT
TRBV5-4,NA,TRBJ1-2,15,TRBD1,CASSLDRGQGYGYTF,TGTGCCAGCAGCTTGGACAGGGGGCAGGGCTATGGCTACACCTTC
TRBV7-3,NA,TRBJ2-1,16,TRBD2,CASSRGGGGAYNEQFF,TGTGCCAGCAGCCGCGGCGGCGGGGGGGCCTACAATGAGCAGTTCTTC
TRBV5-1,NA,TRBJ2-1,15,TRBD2,CASSEPSGSLNEQFF,TGCGCCAGCAGCGAACCGAGCGGGAGTCTCAATGAGCAGTTCTTC
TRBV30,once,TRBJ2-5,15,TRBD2,CAWRGASGAQETQYF,TGTGCCTGGAGGGGGGCTAGCGGGGCCCAAGAGACCCAGTACTTC
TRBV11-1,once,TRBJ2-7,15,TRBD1,CASSSRGQGPYEQYF,TGTGCCAGCAGTTCTCGGGGACAGGGTCCCTACGAGCAGTACTTC
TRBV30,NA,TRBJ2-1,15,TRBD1,CAWSHRDRVNNEQFF,TGTGCCTGGAGTCACCGGGACAGGGTCAACAATGAGCAGTTCTTC
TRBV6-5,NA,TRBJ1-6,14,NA,CASSYLDNNSPLHF,TGTGCCAGCAGTTACCTCGACAATAATTCACCCCTCCACTTT
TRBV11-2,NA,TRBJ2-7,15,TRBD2,CASSLTSGGAYEQYF,TGTGCCAGCAGCTTGACTAGCGGGGGGGCCTACGAGCAGTACTTC
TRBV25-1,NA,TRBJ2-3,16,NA,CASSEGMVTATDTQYF,TGTGCCAGCAGTGAAGGAATGGTTACAGCTACAGATACGCAGTATTTT
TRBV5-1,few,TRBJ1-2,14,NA,CASSLDSGKGGYTF,TGCGCCAGCAGCTTGGACTCAGGGAAGGGAGGCTACACCTTC
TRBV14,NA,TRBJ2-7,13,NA,CASSQGASTVQYF,TGTGCCAGCAGCCAAGGGGCCTCAACCGTACAGTACTTC
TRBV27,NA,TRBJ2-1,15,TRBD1,CASSLDLGGRNEQFF,TGTGCCAGCAGTCTAGATCTAGGGGGCCGTAATGAGCAGTTCTTC
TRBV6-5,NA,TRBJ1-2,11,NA,CASGDVAGYTF,TGTGCCAGCGGCGATGTAGCGGGCTACACCTTC
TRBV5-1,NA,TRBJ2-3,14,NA,CASKAGVSTDTQYF,TGCGCCAGCAAGGCCGGGGTAAGCACAGATACGCAGTATTTT
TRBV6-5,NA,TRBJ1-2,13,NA,CASSYAGFIGYTF,TGTGCCAGCAGTTACGCGGGGTTTATTGGCTACACCTTC
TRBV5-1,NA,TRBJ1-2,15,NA,CASSLAGDGFFGYTF,TGCGCCAGCAGCTTGGCAGGGGACGGGTTTTTTGGCTACACCTTC
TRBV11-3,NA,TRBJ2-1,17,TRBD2,CASSPPLGTSGRGEQFF,TGTGCCAGCAGCCCTCCTCTGGGGACTAGCGGGAGAGGGGAGCAGTTCTTC
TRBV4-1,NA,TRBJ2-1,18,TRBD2,CASSQEMMTREGRDEQFF,TGCGCCAGCAGCCAAGAGATGATGACGCGGGAGGGCCGGGATGAGCAGTTCTTC
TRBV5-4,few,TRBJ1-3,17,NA,CASSGGAGPFSGNTIYF,TGTGCCAGCAGCGGGGGGGCAGGTCCGTTCTCTGGAAACACCATATATTTT
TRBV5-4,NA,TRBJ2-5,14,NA,CASSRGDTLETQYF,TGTGCCAGCAGCCGGGGGGACACCTTAGAAACCCAGTACTTC
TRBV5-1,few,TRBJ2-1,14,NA,CASSLGSSYNEQFF,TGCGCCAGCAGCTTGGGGAGCTCCTACAATGAGCAGTTCTTC
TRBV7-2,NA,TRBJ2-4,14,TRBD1,CASSSGTVKNIQYF,TGTGCCAGCAGCTCCGGGACAGTGAAAAACATTCAGTACTTC
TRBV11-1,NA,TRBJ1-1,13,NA,CASSAGLRTEAFF,TGTGCCAGCAGCGCTGGACTGCGCACTGAAGCTTTCTTT
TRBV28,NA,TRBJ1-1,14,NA,CASCAGFPNTEAFF,TGTGCCAGCTGTGCAGGGTTTCCGAACACTGAAGCTTTCTTT
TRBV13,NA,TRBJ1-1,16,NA,CASSLGTVYMNTEAFF,TGTGCCAGCAGCTTAGGGACAGTCTACATGAACACTGAAGCTTTCTTT
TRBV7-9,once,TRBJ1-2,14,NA,CASSFGGMGYGYTF,TGTGCCAGCAGCTTCGGGGGGATGGGCTATGGCTACACCTTC
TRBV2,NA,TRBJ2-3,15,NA,CASSAGELSTDTQYF,TGTGCCAGCAGTGCTGGGGAGTTGAGCACAGATACGCAGTATTTT
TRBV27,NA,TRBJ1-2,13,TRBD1,CASSPPGGSGYTF,TGTGCCAGCAGTCCCCCAGGGGGCTCTGGCTACACCTTC
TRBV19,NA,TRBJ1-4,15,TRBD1,CASSVTGGDSEKLFF,TGTGCCAGTAGTGTAACAGGGGGAGATAGTGAAAAACTGTTTTTT
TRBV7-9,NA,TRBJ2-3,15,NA,CASRPRSSGTDTQYF,TGTGCCAGCAGACCCCGGTCCAGCGGCACAGATACGCAGTATTTT
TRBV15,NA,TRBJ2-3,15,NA,CATSRDRVRTDTQYF,TGTGCCACCAGCAGAGACAGGGTCCGCACAGATACGCAGTATTTT
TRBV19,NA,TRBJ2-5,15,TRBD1,CASSPGTGTQETQYF,TGTGCCAGTAGCCCCGGGACAGGGACCCAAGAGACCCAGTACTTC
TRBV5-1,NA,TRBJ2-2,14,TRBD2,CATAAGGVTGELFF,TGCGCCACCGCAGCGGGGGGGGTCACCGGGGAGCTGTTTTTT
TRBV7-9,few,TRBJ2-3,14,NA,CASSPLGVTDTQYF,TGTGCCAGCAGCCCCCTGGGAGTCACAGATACGCAGTATTTT
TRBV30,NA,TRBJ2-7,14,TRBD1,CAWTPRDRAGEQYF,TGTGCCTGGACGCCCCGGGACAGGGCTGGGGAGCAGTACTTC
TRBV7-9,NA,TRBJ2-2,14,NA,CASSLSGSTGELFF,TGTGCCAGCAGCTTAAGTGGGAGCACCGGGGAGCTGTTTTTT
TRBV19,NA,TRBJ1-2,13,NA,CASSMKQGSGYTF,TGTGCCAGTAGTATGAAACAGGGTAGTGGCTACACCTTC